This T cell receptor beta chain was sequenced in a study of blood T cell repertoires in COVID-19. Patients of the Seattle cohort, enrolled during active infection, were followed longitudinally. The CDR3 consists of 14 residues. The germline gives CDR1 KGHSH, CDR2 LQKENI. V was shortened by 3 bases and J by 0 bases, with 9 bases between the two germline ends. How the authors handled the data: The authors estimated nucleated cell counts from reference gene primer amplification. Libraries were prepared by immunoSEQ multiplex PCR; TCRdb keeps only in-frame clonotypes and omits some of them. That table gives V, J and clone size, and the DNA gave D and trimming. The sample contains fewer than 250,000 clones, 80% to 90% of which appear only once.

The genes are TRBV18 and TRBJ2-7; D ambiguous. The receptor comes from a woman aged 80 or older with COVID-19, enrolled during active disease. The sequenced material came from peripheral blood. Here the CDR3 DNA reads TGTGCCAGCTCACCTTCCCTCGGCTCCTACGAGCAGTACTTC. Translation: CASSPSLGSYEQYF.